This T cell receptor beta chain is from a study of tumor and adjacent non-tumor tissue in lung cancer. At the level of the study: Each sample yielded 3.5 million to 4.5 million productive TCRbeta reads on average.

This CDR3 has 16 amino acids. Germline values: CDR1 LGHNA, CDR2 YNFKEQ. Trimming removed 1 base from V and 5 bases from J; junction bases left unmatched: 9. RNA was extracted from bulk tissue without any cell sorting. Findings and limits, study-wide: Shorter survival was associated with higher TCR diversity in tumors.

Turning to this clonotype: Its antigen is as yet unknown. A read error is possible here, since a much larger clone lies one base away.

Three rounds of nested PCR, following a modified ARM-PCR protocol, produced the TCRbeta library. TCRdb reprocessed the multiplex PCR reads with MiXCR, giving one entry per CDR3 protein. The sample consists of approximately 140,000 distinct CDR3 sequences, around 61% of them appearing once. Sequencing input: lung tumor tissue. This chain links TRBV4-2 with TRBJ1-1; TRBD1 matches at 8 bases. The clonotype comes from a man aged 55 to 70 with small cell lung cancer. The DNA for the CDR3 is TGTGCCAGCAGCCAAGCAACGACAGGGGAGCGGACTGAAGCTTTCTTT. This translates into CASSQATTGERTEAFF.